This T cell receptor (beta chain) was identified during a study of shared clonotypes between healthy human individuals. As defined, naive CD8 cells were CD45RO-negative and positively selected for CCR7, with terminally differentiated effector memory CD45RA+ cells excluded. Method: immunoSEQ multiplex PCR; TCRdb's copy keeps in-frame clones and lacks some. Of millions of clones listed, 85% to 95% are singletons. This receptor was identified in a man younger than 35 in good health. Some clones in this sample may be carry-over from other donors' samples. Sequencing input: naive CD8+ T cells from PBMCs.

The CDR3 protein is CASSEGRPLGRIQETQYF. The CDR3 DNA follows: TGTGCCAGCAGTGAGGGGAGACCTCTTGGGAGGATCCAAGAGACCCAGTACTTC. The rearrangement uses TRBV6-4 and TRBJ2-5; possible D gene TRBD2, 6 bases. CDR1 is MRHNA, CDR2 SNTAGT, per germline. V was trimmed by 3 bases and J by 1 base, leaving 21 bases between them. The CDR3 extends over 18 amino acids.